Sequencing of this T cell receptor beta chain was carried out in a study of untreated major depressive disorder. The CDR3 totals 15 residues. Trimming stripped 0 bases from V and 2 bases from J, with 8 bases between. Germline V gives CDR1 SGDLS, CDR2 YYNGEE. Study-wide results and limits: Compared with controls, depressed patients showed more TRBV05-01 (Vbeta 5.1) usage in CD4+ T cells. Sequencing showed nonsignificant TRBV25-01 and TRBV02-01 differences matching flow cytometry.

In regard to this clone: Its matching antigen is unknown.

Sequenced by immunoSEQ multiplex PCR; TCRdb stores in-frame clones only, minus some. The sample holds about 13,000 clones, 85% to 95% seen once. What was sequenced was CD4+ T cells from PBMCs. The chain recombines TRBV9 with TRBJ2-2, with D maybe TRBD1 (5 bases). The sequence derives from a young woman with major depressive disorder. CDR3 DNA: TGTGCCAGCAGCGTAGAAGGACAAAACACCGGGGAGCTGTTTTTT. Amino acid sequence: CASSVEGQNTGELFF.